This is a list of T cell receptor beta chains from one sample in a study of blood T cell repertoires in COVID-19. The table came from immunoSEQ multiplex PCR; TCRdb's copy has only in-frame clones and leaves some out. This table has some 96,000 clones, roughly 90% appearing once. The sequencing input was peripheral blood. The origin of the receptors is a man aged 25 to 40 in a cohort sampled during active COVID-19. The CDR3 runs from the conserved cysteine through the conserved F or W. The D gene is left open where the match is weak. Clone size appears in some rows only: once, few, many, or a class for an expanded clone.

>TRBV5-8|TRBD1|NA|TRBJ2-2
TGTGCCAGCAGCTTGGCCAGGGGGCCCACCGGGGAGCTGTTTTTT
CASSLARGPTGELFF
>TRBV5-6|TRBD1|NA|TRBJ1-1
TGTGCCAGCAGCTTGGACAGGGGGAACACTGAAGCTTTCTTT
CASSLDRGNTEAFF
>TRBV9|NA|NA|TRBJ2-3
TGTGCCAGCAGCGGCGCAACCCTAGATACGCAGTATTTT
CASSGATLDTQYF
>TRBV11-2|TRBD2|once|TRBJ2-3
TGTGCCAGCAGCTTGGTAGCGGGGGCCGCCACAGATACGCAGTATTTT
CASSLVAGAATDTQYF
>TRBV10-1|NA|NA|TRBJ1-5
TGCGCCAGCAGTGAGTCCGGTAGGCCCCAGCATTTT
CASSESGRPQHF
>TRBV3-1/TRBV3-2|NA|NA|TRBJ1-4
TGTGCCAGCAGCCAAGCACAGGGTGGTGAAAAACTGTTTTTT
CASSQAQGGEKLFF
>TRBV30|NA|NA|TRBJ2-3
TGTGCCTGGAGGGTCAGGGGGGCAGATACGCAGTATTTT
CAWRVRGADTQYF
>TRBV7-8|TRBD1|few|TRBJ2-5
TGTGCCAGCAGCCCAGGAGGGTCTTACAGGGGGCTTTTGGAGACCCAGTACTTC
CASSPGGSYRGLLETQYF
>TRBV6-1|NA|NA|TRBJ2-7
TGTGCCAGCAGTGAAGCGGCCCACGAGCAGTACTTC
CASSEAAHEQYF
>TRBV2|TRBD1|NA|TRBJ2-5
TGTGCCAGCAGTGGACAGGGGGCAGAGGAGACCCAGTACTTC
CASSGQGAEETQYF
>TRBV7-8|TRBD1|once|TRBJ1-2
TGTGCCAGCAGCCCTAGCGCGGGACAGGGTCGGGGCTACACCTTC
CASSPSAGQGRGYTF
>TRBV11-2|NA|NA|TRBJ1-1
TGTGCCAGCAGTTCACAGGCGAACACTGAAGCTTTCTTT
CASSSQANTEAFF
>TRBV7-9|NA|NA|TRBJ2-7
TGTGCCAGCAGCTTAGCGGCGGGGTTTAAGTCCCACGAGCAGTACTTC
CASSLAAGFKSHEQYF
>TRBV12-3/TRBV12-4|NA|few|TRBJ1-5
TGTGCCAGCAGTTTAACCCTGCGGCGGTCCCAGCATTTT
CASSLTLRRSQHF
>TRBV5-1|TRBD2|once|TRBJ2-3
TGCGCCAGCAGACGACTAGCGGGGAGCACAGATACGCAGTATTTT
CASRRLAGSTDTQYF
>TRBV25-1|TRBD1|NA|TRBJ1-5
TGTGCCAGCAGCCCCGGGACAGGGAACAATCAGCCCCAGCATTTT
CASSPGTGNNQPQHF
>TRBV2|TRBD2|NA|TRBJ2-1
TGTGCCAGCAGCGTAGGACTAGCGGGGACGAATGAGCAGTTCTTC
CASSVGLAGTNEQFF